Listed below are T cell receptor beta chains from one sample, sequenced in a study of blood T cell repertoires in COVID-19. Some clones are missing from TCRdb's copy, which holds only in-frame ones; the method was immunoSEQ multiplex PCR. There are around 100,000 clones in the sample; about four fifths occur only once, and approximately 22% lies in the top ten. The source material was peripheral blood. The receptors stem from a human donor in a cohort sampled during active COVID-19. Each CDR3 is given with its conserved first and last residue. Fields, in order: V gene, J gene, CDR3 protein.

V: TRBV4-2; J: TRBJ2-2; CDR3: CASSQEGTSGTVGELFF
V: TRBV7-8; J: TRBJ1-3; CDR3: CASRIGGIGNTIYF
V: TRBV19; J: TRBJ1-3; CDR3: CASSIPGQGMLAGNTIYF
V: TRBV24-1; J: TRBJ2-2; CDR3: CATSYGSTGELFF
V: TRBV11-2; J: TRBJ2-1; CDR3: CASSPKPLAGGPADEQFF
V: TRBV18; J: TRBJ2-7; CDR3: CASSPMDRGEQYF
V: TRBV6-6; J: TRBJ2-2; CDR3: CASSRLAGNTGELFF
V: TRBV7-9; J: TRBJ1-1; CDR3: CASSPRQGATEAFF
V: TRBV6-2/TRBV6-3; J: TRBJ2-5; CDR3: CASSYGLAGGSYQETQYF
V: TRBV11-2; J: TRBJ1-6; CDR3: CASSFPGYSPLHF
V: TRBV18; J: TRBJ2-1; CDR3: CASSPTGLPFNEQFF
V: TRBV27; J: TRBJ1-6; CDR3: CASSLSSGIGSPLHF
V: TRBV24-1; J: TRBJ2-7; CDR3: CATSDYSRGPSYEQYF
V: TRBV5-4; J: TRBJ2-5; CDR3: CASSSGLAGVAFQETQYF
V: TRBV30; J: TRBJ2-1; CDR3: CAWRRGGNNEQFF
V: TRBV6-5; J: TRBJ1-4; CDR3: CASSYSGGGNEKLFF
V: TRBV20-1; J: TRBJ1-1; CDR3: CSASLGRDSNTEAFF
V: TRBV29-1; J: TRBJ2-7; CDR3: CSVGGTLYEQYF
V: TRBV7-3; J: TRBJ2-2; CDR3: CASSERGGDTGELFF
V: TRBV19; J: TRBJ2-7; CDR3: CASSIESQGSYEQYF
V: TRBV19; J: TRBJ2-2; CDR3: CATKLGPATSGGWWDPGELFF
V: TRBV12-3/TRBV12-4; J: TRBJ1-1; CDR3: CASRGRDEAFF
V: TRBV19; J: TRBJ2-5; CDR3: CASTDGQVGQETQYF
V: TRBV6-5; J: TRBJ2-7; CDR3: CASRLGTGDYEQYF
V: TRBV2; J: TRBJ2-7; CDR3: CASRDRDRASYEQYF
V: TRBV19; J: TRBJ1-1; CDR3: CASKKRSGTQEAFF
V: TRBV19; J: TRBJ2-2; CDR3: CASSIIMATGELFF
V: TRBV19; J: TRBJ2-1; CDR3: CASSIREEQFF
V: TRBV2; J: TRBJ2-3; CDR3: CASTKQGARSTDTQYF
V: TRBV7-2; J: TRBJ2-3; CDR3: CASSLGLAGPTDTQYF
V: TRBV23-1; J: TRBJ2-1; CDR3: CASSWTVVNNEQFF
V: TRBV3-1/TRBV3-2; J: TRBJ2-2; CDR3: CASSQVAGAGELFF
V: TRBV27; J: TRBJ1-4; CDR3: CASGYRDEKLFF
V: TRBV5-4; J: TRBJ1-2; CDR3: CASSSNSYGYTF
V: TRBV5-1; J: TRBJ1-2; CDR3: CASSLGQGHGYTF
V: TRBV7-2; J: TRBJ2-2; CDR3: CASSLLSGGRDGELFF
V: TRBV7-2; J: TRBJ2-1; CDR3: CASSLVGTGGAYNEQFF
V: TRBV24-1; J: TRBJ2-2; CDR3: CATSDLPQDRGHRGTGELFF
V: TRBV4-2; J: TRBJ2-7; CDR3: CASSPGLAGNEQYF
V: TRBV5-4; J: TRBJ1-6; CDR3: CASSLFGVYSPLHF
V: TRBV4-1; J: TRBJ2-2; CDR3: CASRRSGGSSGELFF
V: TRBV27; J: TRBJ1-2; CDR3: CASSPGQGAGGYGYTF
V: TRBV4-3; J: TRBJ1-1; CDR3: CASSQADRGHTEAFF
V: TRBV4-1; J: TRBJ2-4; CDR3: CASSHGFAKNIQYF
V: TRBV10-3; J: TRBJ2-1; CDR3: CAISDPDSNTYNEQFF
V: TRBV4-1; J: TRBJ2-7; CDR3: CASSLGAGSYEQYF